This T cell receptor (beta chain) is from a study of blood T cells in healthy people across ages. Each donor had about 10 milliliters of peripheral blood drawn. Extractions gave at least 5 micrograms of total RNA per sample. On this clonotype itself: Relative to the germline gene, one junction end is altered; a read error may explain this.

Alongside a J-beta primer mix, a sample-barcoded 5' primer served in a second PCR lasting roughly 6 to 11 cycles. TCRdb processed the 5' RACE reads anew with MiXCR; each CDR3 protein has one entry. The profile covers fewer than 900,000 distinct CDR3 sequences, with about 36% appearing a single time and 13% taken by the ten largest. There are 17 residues in the CDR3. Germline V gene sequence: CDR1 SEHNR, CDR2 FQNEAQ (reference sequence). The sequenced sample consisted of blood. This TCR was recovered from a man younger than 35 in good health. The chain links TRBV7-9 to TRBJ1-1, with 9 bases that match TRBD1. In DNA, the CDR3 is TGTGCCGGCAGCTCCCAAGGGGTACAGGGGGCGAACACTGAAGCTTTCTTT. Encoded protein: CAGSSQGVQGANTEAFF.